The following is a T cell receptor beta chain sequence with its context. Antigen unknown. This CDR3 contains 16 residues. Germline CDR1 reads MGHDK; CDR2 reads SYGVNS. V gave up 7 bases and J gave up 2 bases, with 19 bases separating them. This entry comes from a study of OX40 agonist ivuxolimab in advanced cancers. Study in general: Patients were given ivuxolimab, an antibody that agonizes OX40 (CD134).

Produced via immunoSEQ multiplex PCR; TCRdb's table is partial and in-frame only. The repertoire holds 35,000 to 45,000 clones, around 89% seen once, with approximately 5% in the top ten. General study findings and limits: Expanded clones tended on average to be more numerous among CD8+ T cells than CD4+.

The sequence came from an adult with an advanced solid tumor such as melanoma, head and neck, liver or kidney cancer. Sequenced here: CD4+ or CD8+ T cells sorted from blood, sampled in a trial of the OX40 agonist ivuxolimab. The chain combines TRBV25-1 with TRBJ2-3, with D possibly being TRBD1 (5 bases). Here the CDR3 DNA reads TGTGCCAGCAATAAAGGCAGGGTTATATTCACAGATACGCAGTATTTT. As protein: CASNKGRVIFTDTQYF.